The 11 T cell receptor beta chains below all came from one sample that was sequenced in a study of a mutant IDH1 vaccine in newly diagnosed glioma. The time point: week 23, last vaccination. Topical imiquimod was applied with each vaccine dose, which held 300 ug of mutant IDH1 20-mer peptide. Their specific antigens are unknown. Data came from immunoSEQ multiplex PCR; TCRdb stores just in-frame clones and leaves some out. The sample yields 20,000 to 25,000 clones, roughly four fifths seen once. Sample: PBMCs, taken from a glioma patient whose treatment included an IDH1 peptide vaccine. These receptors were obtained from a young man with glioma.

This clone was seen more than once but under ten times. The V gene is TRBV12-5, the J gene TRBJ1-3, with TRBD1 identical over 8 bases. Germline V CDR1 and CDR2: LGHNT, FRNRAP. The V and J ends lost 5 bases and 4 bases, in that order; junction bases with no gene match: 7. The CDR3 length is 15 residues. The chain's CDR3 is CASGPPRTGGNTIYF. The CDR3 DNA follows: TGTGCTAGTGGTCCGCCACGGACAGGGGGAAACACCATATATTTT.

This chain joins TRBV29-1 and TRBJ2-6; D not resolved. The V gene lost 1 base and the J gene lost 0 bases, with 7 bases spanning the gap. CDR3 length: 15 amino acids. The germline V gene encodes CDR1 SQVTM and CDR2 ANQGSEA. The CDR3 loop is CSVEVPNSGANVLTF. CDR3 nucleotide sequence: TGCAGCGTTGAAGTTCCGAACTCTGGGGCCAACGTCCTGACTTTC.

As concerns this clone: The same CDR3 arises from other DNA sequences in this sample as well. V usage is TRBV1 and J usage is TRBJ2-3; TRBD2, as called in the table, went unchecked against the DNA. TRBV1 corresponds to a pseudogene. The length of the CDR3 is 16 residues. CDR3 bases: TGCACCAGCAGCCAAGGGACTAGCGGGTATCAAGATACGCAGTATTTT. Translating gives CTSSQGTSGYQDTQYF.

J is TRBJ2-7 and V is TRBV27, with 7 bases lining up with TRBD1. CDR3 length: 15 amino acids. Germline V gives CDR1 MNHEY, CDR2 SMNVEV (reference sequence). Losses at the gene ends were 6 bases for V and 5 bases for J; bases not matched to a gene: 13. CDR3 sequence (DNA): TGTGCCAGCAGCCAGGGGGATGTGAAACTTGACGAGCAGTACTTC. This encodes CASSQGDVKLDEQYF.

The CDR3 reads CASSLPRDRANTDTQYF. CDR3 bases: TGTGCCAGCAGCTTACCTCGGGACAGAGCAAACACAGATACGCAGTATTTT. The chain couples TRBV11-2 to TRBJ2-3, with 7 bases identical to TRBD1. Germline V gene lookup returns CDR1 SGHAT and CDR2 FQNNGV. The J segment lost 2 bases and the V segment lost 2 bases, leaving 10 bases of the junction unmatched. The CDR3 runs to 17 residues.

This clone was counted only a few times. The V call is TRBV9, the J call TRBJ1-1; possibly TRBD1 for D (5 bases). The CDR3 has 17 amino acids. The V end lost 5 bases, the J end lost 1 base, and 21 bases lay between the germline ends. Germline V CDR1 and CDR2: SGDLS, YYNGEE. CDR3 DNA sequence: TGTGCCAGCAGGGAAGTGGGCTCCTCAGGGTGGAACACTGAAGCTTTCTTT. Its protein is CASREVGSSGWNTEAFF. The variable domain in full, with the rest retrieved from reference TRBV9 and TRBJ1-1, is DSGVTQTPKHLITATGQRVTLRCSPRSGDLSVYWYQQSLDQGLQFLIQYYNGEERAKGNILERFSAQQFPDLHSELNLSSLELGDSALYFCASREVGSSGWNTEAFFGQGTRLTVV.

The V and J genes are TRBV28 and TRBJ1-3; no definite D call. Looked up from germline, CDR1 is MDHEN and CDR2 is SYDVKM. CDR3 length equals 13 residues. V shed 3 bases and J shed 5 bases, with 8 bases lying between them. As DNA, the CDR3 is TGTGCCAGCAGTTTCATGGGGAGAAACACCATATATTTT. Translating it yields CASSFMGRNTIYF.

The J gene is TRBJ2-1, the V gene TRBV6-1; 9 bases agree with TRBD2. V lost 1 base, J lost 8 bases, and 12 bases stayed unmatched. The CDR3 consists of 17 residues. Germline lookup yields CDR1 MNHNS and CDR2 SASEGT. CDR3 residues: CASSEVTSGLYSDEQFF. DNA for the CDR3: TGTGCCAGCAGTGAAGTCACTAGCGGGCTGTACAGCGATGAGCAGTTCTTC.

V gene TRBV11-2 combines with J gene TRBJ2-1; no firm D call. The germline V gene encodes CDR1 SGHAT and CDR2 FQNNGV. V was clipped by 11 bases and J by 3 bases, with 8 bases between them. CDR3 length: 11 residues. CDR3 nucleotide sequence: TGTGCCTCGGCTGGCTACAATGAGCAGTTCTTC. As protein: CASAGYNEQFF.

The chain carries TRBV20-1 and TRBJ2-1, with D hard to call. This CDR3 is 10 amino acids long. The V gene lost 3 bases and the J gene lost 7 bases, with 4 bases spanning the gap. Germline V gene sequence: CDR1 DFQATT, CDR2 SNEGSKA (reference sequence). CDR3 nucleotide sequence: TGCAGTGCTAGGAGGAATGAGCAGTTCTTC. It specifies CSARRNEQFF.

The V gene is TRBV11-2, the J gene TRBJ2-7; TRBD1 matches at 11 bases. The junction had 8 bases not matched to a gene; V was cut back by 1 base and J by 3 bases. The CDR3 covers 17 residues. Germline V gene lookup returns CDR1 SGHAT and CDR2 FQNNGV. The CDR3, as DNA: TGTGCCAGCAGCTTAGGGACAGGGGGCGCGGTTGTCTACGAGCAGTACTTC. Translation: CASSLGTGGAVVYEQYF.